This T cell receptor (beta chain) was captured in a study of blood T cell repertoires in COVID-19. Study in general: Some COVID-19 samples were acute and others convalescent; all came from the United States, Italy and Spain. Sources were T cells, B-cell-depleted T cells, or PBMCs; the material itself was cDNA or gDNA.

Authors' data handling: Estimation of nucleated cell counts was performed using reference gene primer amplification. Measured with immunoSEQ multiplex PCR; TCRdb has only the in-frame clones, and not every one. The DNA gave D and trimming, while V, J and clone size come from that table. This table has 120,000 to 150,000 clones, 80% to 90% appearing once. The sequenced sample was peripheral blood. The TCR originated in a middle-aged woman with acute or convalescent COVID-19.

This CDR3 reads CASSQGAAAGNTIYF. The CDR3 coding sequence is TGTGCCAGCAGCCAAGGGGCAGCTGCAGGAAACACCATATATTTT. The chain couples TRBV3-1 (or the pseudogene TRBV3-2) to TRBJ1-3; D not certain. The length of the CDR3 is 15 residues. In germline, CDR1 is LGHDT, CDR2 YNNKEL (reference sequence). V was pared by 1 base and J by 4 bases, with 11 bases between.